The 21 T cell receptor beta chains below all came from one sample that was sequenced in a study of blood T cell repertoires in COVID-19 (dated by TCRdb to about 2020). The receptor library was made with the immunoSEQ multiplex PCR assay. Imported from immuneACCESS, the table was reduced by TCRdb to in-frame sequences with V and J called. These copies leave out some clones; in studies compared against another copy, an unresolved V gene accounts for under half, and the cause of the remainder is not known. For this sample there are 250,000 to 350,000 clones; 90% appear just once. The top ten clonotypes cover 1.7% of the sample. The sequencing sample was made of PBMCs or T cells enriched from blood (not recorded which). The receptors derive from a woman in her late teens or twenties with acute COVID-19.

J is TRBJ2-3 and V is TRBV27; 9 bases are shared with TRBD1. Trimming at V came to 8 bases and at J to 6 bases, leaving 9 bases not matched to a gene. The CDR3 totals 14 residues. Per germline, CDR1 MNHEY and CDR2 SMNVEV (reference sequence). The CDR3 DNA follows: TGTGCCAGCCAGCCGGGACAGGGCCCTGATACGCAGTATTTT. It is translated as CASQPGQGPDTQYF.

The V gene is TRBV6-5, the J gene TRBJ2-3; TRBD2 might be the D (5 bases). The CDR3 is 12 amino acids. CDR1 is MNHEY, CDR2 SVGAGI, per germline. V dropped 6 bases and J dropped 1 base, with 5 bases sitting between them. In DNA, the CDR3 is TGTGCCAGCAGCGGGGGCACAGATACGCAGTATTTT. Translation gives CASSGGTDTQYF.

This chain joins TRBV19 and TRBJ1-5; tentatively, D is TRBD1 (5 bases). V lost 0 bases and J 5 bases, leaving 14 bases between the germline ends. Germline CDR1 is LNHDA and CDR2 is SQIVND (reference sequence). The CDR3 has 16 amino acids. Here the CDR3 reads CASSIDKAGGHQPQHF. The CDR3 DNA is TGTGCCAGTAGTATAGACAAGGCCGGGGGACATCAGCCCCAGCATTTT.

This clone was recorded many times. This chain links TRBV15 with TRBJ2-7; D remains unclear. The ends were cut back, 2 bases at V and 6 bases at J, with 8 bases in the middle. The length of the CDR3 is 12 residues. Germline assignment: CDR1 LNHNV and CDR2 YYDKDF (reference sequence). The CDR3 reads CATSRQVGEQYF. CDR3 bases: TGTGCCACCAGCAGACAGGTGGGCGAGCAGTACTTC.

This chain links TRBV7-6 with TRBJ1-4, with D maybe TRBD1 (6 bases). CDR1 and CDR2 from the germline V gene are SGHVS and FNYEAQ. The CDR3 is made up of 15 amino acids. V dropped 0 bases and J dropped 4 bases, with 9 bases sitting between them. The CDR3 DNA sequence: TGTGCCAGCAGCTTAGCGGGGGGGCTTAATGAAAAACTGTTTTTT. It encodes CASSLAGGLNEKLFF.

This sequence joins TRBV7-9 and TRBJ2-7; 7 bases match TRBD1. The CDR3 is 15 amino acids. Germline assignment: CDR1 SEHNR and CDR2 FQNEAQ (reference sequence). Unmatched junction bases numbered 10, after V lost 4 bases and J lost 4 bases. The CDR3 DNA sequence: TGTGCCAGCAGCTACCGGACAGGCAACCCTTACGAGCAGTACTTC. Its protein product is CASSYRTGNPYEQYF.

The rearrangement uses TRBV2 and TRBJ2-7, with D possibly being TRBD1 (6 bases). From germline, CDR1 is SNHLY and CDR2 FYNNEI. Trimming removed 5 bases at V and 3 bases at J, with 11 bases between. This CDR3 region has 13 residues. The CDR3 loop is CASSRQALYEQYF. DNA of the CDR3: TGTGCCAGCAGTCGACAGGCACTCTACGAGCAGTACTTC.

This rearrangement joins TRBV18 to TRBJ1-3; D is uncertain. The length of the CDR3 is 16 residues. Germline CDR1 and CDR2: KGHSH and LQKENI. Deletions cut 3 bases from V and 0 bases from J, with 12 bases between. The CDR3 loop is CASSPADPGSGNTIYF. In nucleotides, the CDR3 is TGTGCCAGCTCACCCGCCGACCCAGGCTCTGGAAACACCATATATTTT. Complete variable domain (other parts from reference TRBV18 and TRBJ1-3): NAGVMQNPRHLVRRRGQEARLRCSPMKGHSHVYWYRQLPEEGLKFMVYLQKENIIDESGMPKERFSAEFPKEGPSILRIQQVVRGDSAAYFCASSPADPGSGNTIYFGEGSWLTVV.

Here the CDR3 reads CASSDSWQGLDGNQPQHF. The CDR3 nucleotides are TGTGCCAGCAGTGACTCCTGGCAGGGCTTGGACGGCAATCAGCCCCAGCATTTT. The chain links TRBV6-4 to TRBJ1-5; possible D gene TRBD1, 5 bases. V lost 0 bases, J lost 2 bases, and 17 bases lay in between. This CDR3 contains 18 residues. The germline V gene encodes CDR1 MRHNA and CDR2 SNTAGT.

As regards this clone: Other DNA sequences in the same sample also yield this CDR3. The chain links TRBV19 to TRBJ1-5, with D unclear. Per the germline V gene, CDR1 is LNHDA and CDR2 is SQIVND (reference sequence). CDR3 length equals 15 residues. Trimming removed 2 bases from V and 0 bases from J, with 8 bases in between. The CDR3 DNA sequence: TGTGCCAGTAGTATATTCGGGTATAGCAATCAGCCCCAGCATTTT. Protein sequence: CASSIFGYSNQPQHF.

DNA for the CDR3: TGTGCCAGCTCACCTGGTCTGGCGGGGAACTATGGCTACACCTTC. Translating it yields CASSPGLAGNYGYTF. The V gene is TRBV18, the J gene TRBJ1-2; D gene unclear. This CDR3 is 15 amino acids long. The V end lost 3 bases, the J end lost 2 bases, and 13 bases lay between the germline ends. Per germline, CDR1 KGHSH and CDR2 LQKENI.

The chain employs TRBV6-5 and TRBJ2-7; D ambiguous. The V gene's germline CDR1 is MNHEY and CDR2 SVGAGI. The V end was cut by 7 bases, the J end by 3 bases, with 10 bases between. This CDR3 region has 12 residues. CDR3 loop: CASMRYGYEQYF. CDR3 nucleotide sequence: TGTGCCAGCATGAGGTACGGCTACGAGCAGTACTTC.

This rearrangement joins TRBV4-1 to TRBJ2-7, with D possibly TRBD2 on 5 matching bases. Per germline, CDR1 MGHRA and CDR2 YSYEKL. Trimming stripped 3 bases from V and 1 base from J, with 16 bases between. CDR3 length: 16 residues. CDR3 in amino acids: CASSHPPELGSYEQYF. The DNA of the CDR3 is TGCGCCAGCAGCCATCCCCCGGAACTAGGGTCCTACGAGCAGTACTTC.

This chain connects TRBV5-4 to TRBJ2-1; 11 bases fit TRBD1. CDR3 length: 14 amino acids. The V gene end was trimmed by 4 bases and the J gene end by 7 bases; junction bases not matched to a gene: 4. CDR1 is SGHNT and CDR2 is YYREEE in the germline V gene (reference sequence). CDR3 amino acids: CASSGTGGENEQFF. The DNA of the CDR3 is TGTGCCAGCAGCGGGACAGGGGGAGAGAATGAGCAGTTCTTC. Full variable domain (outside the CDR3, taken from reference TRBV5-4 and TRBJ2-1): ETGVTQSPTHLIKTRGQQVTLRCSSQSGHNTVSWYQQALGQGPQFIFQYYREEENGRGNFPPRFSGLQFPNYSSELNVNALELDDSALYLCASSGTGGENEQFFGPGTRLTVL.

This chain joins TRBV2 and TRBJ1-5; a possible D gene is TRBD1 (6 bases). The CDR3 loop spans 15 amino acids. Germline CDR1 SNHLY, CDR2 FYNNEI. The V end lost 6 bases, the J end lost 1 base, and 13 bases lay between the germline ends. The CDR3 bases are TGTGCCAGCAGAGAACTAACAGGGAGCAATCAGCCCCAGCATTTT. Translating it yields CASRELTGSNQPQHF.

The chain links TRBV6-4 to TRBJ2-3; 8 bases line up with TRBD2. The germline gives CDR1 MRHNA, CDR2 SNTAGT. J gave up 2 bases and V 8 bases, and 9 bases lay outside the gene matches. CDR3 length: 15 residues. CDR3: CASRPIAGITDTQYF. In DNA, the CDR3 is TGTGCCAGCCGACCGATAGCGGGAATCACAGATACGCAGTATTTT.

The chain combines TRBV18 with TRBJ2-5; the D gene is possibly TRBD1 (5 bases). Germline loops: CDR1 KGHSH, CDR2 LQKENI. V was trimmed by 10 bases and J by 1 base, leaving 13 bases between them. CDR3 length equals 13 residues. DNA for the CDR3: TGTGCCACCTCCCTGACAGCCCAAGAGACCCAGTACTTC. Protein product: CATSLTAQETQYF. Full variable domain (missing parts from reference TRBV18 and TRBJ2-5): NAGVMQNPRHLVRRRGQEARLRCSPMKGHSHVYWYRQLPEEGLKFMVYLQKENIIDESGMPKERFSAEFPKEGPSILRIQQVVRGDSAAYFCATSLTAQETQYFGPGTRLLVL.

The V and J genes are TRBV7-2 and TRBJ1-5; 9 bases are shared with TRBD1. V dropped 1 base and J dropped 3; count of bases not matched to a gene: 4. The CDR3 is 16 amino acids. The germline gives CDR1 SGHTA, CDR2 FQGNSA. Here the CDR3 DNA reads TGTGCCAGCAGCTTAGGCTGGACAGGGGACAATCAGCCCCAGCATTTT. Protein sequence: CASSLGWTGDNQPQHF.

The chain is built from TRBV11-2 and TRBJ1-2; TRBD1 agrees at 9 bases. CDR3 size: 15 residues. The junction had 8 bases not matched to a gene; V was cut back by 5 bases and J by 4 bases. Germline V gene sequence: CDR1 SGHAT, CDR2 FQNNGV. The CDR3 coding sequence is TGTGCCAGCAGCACAGACAGGGGGGCCCTCTATGGCTACACCTTC. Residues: CASSTDRGALYGYTF.

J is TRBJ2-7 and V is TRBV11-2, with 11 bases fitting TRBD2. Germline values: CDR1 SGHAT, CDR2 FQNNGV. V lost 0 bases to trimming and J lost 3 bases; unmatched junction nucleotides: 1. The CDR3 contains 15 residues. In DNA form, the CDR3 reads TGTGCCAGCAGCTTAGAACTAGCGGGAGTCTACGAGCAGTACTTC. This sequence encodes CASSLELAGVYEQYF.

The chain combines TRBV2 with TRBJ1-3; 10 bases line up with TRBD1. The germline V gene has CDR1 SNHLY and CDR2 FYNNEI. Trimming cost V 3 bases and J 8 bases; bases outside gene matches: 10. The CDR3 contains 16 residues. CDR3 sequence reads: CASSDRATGGRDTIYF. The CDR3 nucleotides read TGTGCCAGCAGTGACCGGGCGACAGGGGGCCGGGACACCATATATTTT. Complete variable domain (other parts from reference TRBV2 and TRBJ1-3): EPEVTQTPSHQVTQMGQEVILRCVPISNHLYFYWYRQILGQKVEFLVSFYNNEISEKSEIFDDQFSVERPDGSNFTLKIRSTKLEDSAMYFCASSDRATGGRDTIYFGEGSWLTVV.